This is a list of T cell receptor beta chains from one sample in a study of blood T cells in healthy people across ages. Via MiXCR, TCRdb re-called the 5' RACE reads, giving one row per CDR3 protein. The sample has 1.6 million or so distinct CDR3 sequences; about 35% are singletons. The specimen was blood. These receptors all come from a woman aged 25 to 45 in good health. CDR3s include the opening cysteine and the closing phenylalanine or tryptophan. The D gene is left open where the match is weak. Rows may omit the clone size; those that give it use once, few, many or a size class.

clone_size: -; j_call: TRBJ2-7; d_call: -; v_call: TRBV5-1; cdr3_aa: CASSPGRQGGEQYF; cdr3_nt: TGCGCCAGCAGCCCGGGGCGACAGGGAGGCGAGCAGTACTTC
clone_size: -; j_call: TRBJ2-7; d_call: TRBD1; v_call: TRBV5-1; cdr3_aa: CASRLTGVYEQYF; cdr3_nt: TGCGCCAGCAGACTGACAGGGGTTTACGAGCAGTACTTC
clone_size: -; j_call: TRBJ2-1; d_call: TRBD2; v_call: TRBV4-1; cdr3_aa: CASSQGIAGENNEQFF; cdr3_nt: TGCGCCAGCAGCCAAGGGATAGCGGGGGAAAACAATGAGCAGTTCTTC
clone_size: -; j_call: TRBJ2-3; d_call: TRBD2; v_call: TRBV11-2; cdr3_aa: CASSLVTPSGRGGATDTQYF; cdr3_nt: TGTGCCAGCAGCTTAGTAACTCCTAGCGGGAGGGGTGGCGCTACAGATACGCAGTATTTT
clone_size: -; j_call: TRBJ1-2; d_call: -; v_call: TRBV7-2; cdr3_aa: CASSPGDPNYGYTF; cdr3_nt: TGTGCCAGCAGCCCCGGGGACCCTAACTATGGCTACACCTTC
clone_size: -; j_call: TRBJ2-7; d_call: TRBD2; v_call: TRBV3-1; cdr3_aa: CASSAGLAGGTYEQYF; cdr3_nt: TGTGCCAGCAGCGCGGGACTAGCGGGAGGGACCTACGAGCAGTACTTC
clone_size: -; j_call: TRBJ1-6; d_call: -; v_call: TRBV7-9; cdr3_aa: CASSRTGTESPLHF; cdr3_nt: TGTGCCAGCAGCCGAACAGGGACTGAATCACCCCTCCACTTT
clone_size: -; j_call: TRBJ2-3; d_call: -; v_call: TRBV30; cdr3_aa: CAWYHAGMRTDTQYF; cdr3_nt: TGTGCCTGGTATCACGCGGGTATGAGGACAGATACGCAGTATTTT
clone_size: -; j_call: TRBJ1-1; d_call: -; v_call: TRBV20-1; cdr3_aa: CSARDESGRMNTEAFF; cdr3_nt: TGCAGTGCTAGAGATGAATCGGGACGGATGAACACTGAAGCTTTCTTT
clone_size: -; j_call: TRBJ1-6; d_call: -; v_call: TRBV11-2; cdr3_aa: CASSFRLLDSPLHF; cdr3_nt: TGTGCCAGCAGCTTCAGACTTCTGGATTCACCCCTCCACTTT
clone_size: few; j_call: TRBJ1-2; d_call: -; v_call: TRBV20-1; cdr3_aa: CSARLGADYGYTF; cdr3_nt: TGCAGTGCTAGACTGGGGGCAGACTATGGCTACACCTTC
clone_size: many; j_call: TRBJ2-1; d_call: TRBD1; v_call: TRBV7-2; cdr3_aa: CASSLDRGPNNEQFF; cdr3_nt: TGTGCCAGCAGCCTCGACAGGGGCCCTAACAATGAGCAGTTCTTC
clone_size: few; j_call: TRBJ2-1; d_call: -; v_call: TRBV20-1; cdr3_aa: CSARSRGYNEQFF; cdr3_nt: TGCAGTGCTAGGTCCAGGGGCTACAATGAGCAGTTCTTC
clone_size: -; j_call: TRBJ1-5; d_call: -; v_call: TRBV7-9; cdr3_aa: CASSPDGGNNQPQHF; cdr3_nt: TGTGCCAGCAGCCCGGACGGGGGTAACAATCAGCCCCAGCATTTT
clone_size: -; j_call: TRBJ2-1; d_call: TRBD2; v_call: TRBV5-1; cdr3_aa: CASSSTLLAGFFNEQFF; cdr3_nt: TGCGCCAGCAGCTCCACCCTACTAGCGGGATTCTTCAATGAGCAGTTCTTC
clone_size: -; j_call: TRBJ2-3; d_call: TRBD2; v_call: TRBV20-1; cdr3_aa: CSARRTSPDTQYF; cdr3_nt: TGCAGTGCTCGTAGGACTAGTCCAGATACGCAGTATTTT
clone_size: -; j_call: TRBJ2-5; d_call: TRBD2; v_call: TRBV5-1; cdr3_aa: CASSPEPLAGGETQYF; cdr3_nt: TGCGCCAGCAGCCCCGAACCACTAGCGGGAGGAGAGACCCAGTACTTC
clone_size: few; j_call: TRBJ1-2; d_call: -; v_call: TRBV2; cdr3_aa: CASILPTPDYGYTF; cdr3_nt: TGTGCCAGCATCCTCCCTACTCCGGACTATGGCTACACCTTC
clone_size: once; j_call: TRBJ1-5; d_call: -; v_call: TRBV10-2; cdr3_aa: CASSESAGENQPQHF; cdr3_nt: TGCGCCAGCAGTGAGTCGGCAGGGGAGAATCAGCCCCAGCATTTT
clone_size: few; j_call: TRBJ2-7; d_call: -; v_call: TRBV15; cdr3_aa: CATSLKWGAEQYF; cdr3_nt: TGTGCCACCAGCCTAAAGTGGGGAGCCGAGCAGTACTTC
clone_size: -; j_call: TRBJ2-5; d_call: TRBD2; v_call: TRBV4-1; cdr3_aa: CASSQEGVAGGEAQYF; cdr3_nt: TGCGCCAGCAGCCAAGAAGGGGTAGCGGGAGGAGAGGCCCAGTACTTC
clone_size: few; j_call: TRBJ2-7; d_call: TRBD2; v_call: TRBV5-1; cdr3_aa: CASSHWTGEKAGRPYEQYF; cdr3_nt: TGCGCCAGCAGCCACTGGACGGGAGAAAAAGCGGGGAGACCCTACGAGCAGTACTTC
clone_size: few; j_call: TRBJ1-2; d_call: TRBD1; v_call: TRBV7-9; cdr3_aa: CASSTGQGYYGYTF; cdr3_nt: TGTGCCAGCAGCACTGGACAGGGCTACTATGGCTACACCTTC
clone_size: -; j_call: TRBJ2-1; d_call: TRBD2; v_call: TRBV7-3; cdr3_aa: CASSPSATSGRNEQFF; cdr3_nt: TGTGCCAGCAGCCCTAGTGCGACTAGCGGGAGGAATGAGCAGTTCTTC
clone_size: -; j_call: TRBJ2-6; d_call: -; v_call: TRBV5-1; cdr3_aa: CASSAYASGANVLTF; cdr3_nt: TGCGCCAGCAGCGCCTACGCCTCTGGGGCCAACGTCCTGACTTTC